The clone carrying this T cell receptor beta chain showed up just a few times. The antigen is undetermined. The data originate from a study of T cell repertoires in cytomegalovirus infection. At the level of the study: A matching HLA type, together with CMV infection, was signaled by public TCR beta signatures. The study, taken as a whole, reports: The response measured ex vivo was dominated by TCR beta clonotypes (HLA-C-restricted and CMV-specific).

Germline CDR1 and CDR2: LNHDA and SQIVND (reference sequence). V lost 5 bases to trimming and J lost 4 bases; unmatched junction nucleotides: 8. The CDR3 sequence is 15 residues long. A single record per CDR3 protein comes from TCRdb applying MiXCR to the reads. The sample has around 450,000 distinct CDR3 sequences, around 11% seen once. This TCR came from a human donor in good health (CMV status not recorded). Some clones in this sample may be carry-over from other donors' samples. What was sequenced was PBMCs. The chain combines TRBV19 with TRBJ1-2; 9 bases are a match to TRBD1. For the CDR3, the DNA is TGTGCCAGTAGTGAGGGGACAGGGCTCGGCTATGGCTACACCTTC. Translation: CASSEGTGLGYGYTF.